The entry that follows covers one T cell receptor (beta chain) sequence. Its antigen is still unknown. Trimming left V 2 bases short and J 0 bases short, with 10 bases between. Germline V lookup: CDR1 KGHSH, CDR2 LQKENI. This CDR3 has 15 amino acids. This record belongs to a study of memory CD4+ T cells and cytomegalovirus serostatus. Points from the study as a whole: About 40% of the roughly 150 known CMV-associated TCRbeta sequences appeared in CD4+ memory.

Original processing methods: After removing out-of-frame reads, around 2.2 million distinct TCRbeta sequences remained. This table comes from immunoSEQ multiplex PCR, and its TCRdb copy is limited to in-frame clones, with some not included. V and J calls and clone size are given by that table; D and trimming were obtained from the DNA. Here the sample spans tens of thousands of clones, over 80% being singletons. The sort gate was single viable CD3+CD4+CD8-CD45RO+ cells for memory CD4+ T cells. Serostatus was set by detecting CMV pp150, pp28, p38, p52 IgG. After thawing, CD4+ T cells were positively selected.

The specimen was memory CD4+ T cells from blood. The chain is built from TRBV18 and TRBJ1-1; D gene uncertain. The sequence was obtained from an adult in good health and CMV-seronegative. This CDR3 reads CASSPVVSMNTEAFF. As DNA, the CDR3 is TGTGCCAGCTCACCAGTAGTGAGCATGAACACTGAAGCTTTCTTT.